This record covers a single T cell receptor (beta chain). Its antigen remains unidentified. The CDR3 has 17 amino acids. CDR1 is SGHRS, CDR2 YFSETQ, per germline. V lost 3 bases to trimming and J lost 0 bases; unmatched junction nucleotides: 9. TCRdb itself ran the 5' RACE reads through MiXCR, one entry per CDR3 protein. The profile shows roughly 310,000 distinct CDR3 sequences, 15% to 20% of them singletons. This sample stems from a study of T-cell memory formation after mild COVID-19. Looking at the study overall: Across donors, TCR clusters were largely donor specific. Findings of the study overall: Clones from the second wave (peaking day 37) had unconfirmed SARS-CoV-2 specificity.

The TCR was taken from a man in his late teens or twenties who had mild COVID-19 (a few samples of this study predate the infection). Cell type and time point are not known. The gene calls are TRBV5-1 and TRBJ1-3; 7 bases are a match to TRBD1. The sequenced material came from PBMCs or a T cell subset sorted from them (not recorded which). The CDR3 sequence is CASSWTGQTNSGNTIYF. CDR3 in DNA: TGCGCCAGCAGCTGGACGGGACAGACTAACTCTGGAAACACCATATATTTT.